The clone carrying this TCR beta chain was counted at least ten times. These data come from a study of quantifying T cell responses using KT2 cells. About the research overall: cDNA was made from DNase-treated RNA using alpha and beta constant primers.

A single-stranded UMI oligo with SP2 sequence was ligated to cDNA 3' ends. The first PCR ran approximately 4 cycles with an equimolar RC1.1 and RC1.2 beta primer mix. One entry per CDR3 protein, called by TCRdb with MiXCR from the UMI-ligation and nested PCR reads. This sample yields under 35,000 distinct CDR3 sequences, of which under 7.5% are seen a single time; 15% to 19% belongs to the top ten. Trimming left V 4 bases short and J 2 bases short, with 13 bases between. Germline-derived CDR1 and CDR2 are SNHLY and FYNNEI. The CDR3 is 15 residues long. KT2 cells were mixed with fixed PBMC numbers at varying ratios.

This rearrangement joins TRBV2 to TRBJ2-3, with a tentative D call TRBD2 (5 bases). The TCR originated in a human donor. Material for sequencing was PBMCs spiked with cells of the T cell clone KT2. In nucleotides, the CDR3 is TGTGCCAGCAGTGGTCGGCTAGCCTTCACAGATACGCAGTATTTT. Residues: CASSGRLAFTDTQYF.